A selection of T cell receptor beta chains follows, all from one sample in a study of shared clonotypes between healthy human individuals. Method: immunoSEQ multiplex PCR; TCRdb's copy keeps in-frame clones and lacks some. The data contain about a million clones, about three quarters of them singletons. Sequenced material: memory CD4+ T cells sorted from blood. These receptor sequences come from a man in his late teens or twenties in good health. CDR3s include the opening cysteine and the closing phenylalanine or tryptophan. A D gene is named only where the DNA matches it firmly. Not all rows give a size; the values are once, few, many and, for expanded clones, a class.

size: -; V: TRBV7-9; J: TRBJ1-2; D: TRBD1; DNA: TGTGCCAGCAGCTTAGGGGGACAGGGGGCCGGCACCTTC; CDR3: CASSLGGQGAGTF
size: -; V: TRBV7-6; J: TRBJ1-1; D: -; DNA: TGTGCCAGCAGCTTAGGCTACGGGAACCTGGACACTGAAGCTTTCTTT; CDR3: CASSLGYGNLDTEAFF
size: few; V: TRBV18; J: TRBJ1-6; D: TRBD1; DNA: TGTGCCAGCTCAACAACAGGGGGCGGGTCACCCCTCCACTTT; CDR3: CASSTTGGGSPLHF
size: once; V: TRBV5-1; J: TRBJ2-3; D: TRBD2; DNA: TGCGCCAGCAGCTTGGCTAGCGGGGTCGGTGGAGATACGCAGTATTTT; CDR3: CASSLASGVGGDTQYF
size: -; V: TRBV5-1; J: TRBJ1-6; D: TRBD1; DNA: TGCGCCAGCAGCACAGACAGGGTTGATTCACCCCTCCACTTT; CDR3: CASSTDRVDSPLHF
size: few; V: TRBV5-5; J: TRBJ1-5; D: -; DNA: TGTGCCAGCAGCCGGGCCTGGGGCTACAATCAGCCCCAGCATTTT; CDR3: CASSRAWGYNQPQHF
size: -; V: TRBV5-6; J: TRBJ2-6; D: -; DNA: TGTGCCAGCAGGTTTAGCGCACCTGGGGCCAACGTCCTGACTTTC; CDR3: CASRFSAPGANVLTF
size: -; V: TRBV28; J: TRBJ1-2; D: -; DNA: TGTGCCATCCGGCAGGGATATGACTATGGCTACACCTTC; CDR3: CAIRQGYDYGYTF
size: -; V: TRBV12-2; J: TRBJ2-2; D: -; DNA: TGTGCAAGTCGCTTAGTGAGGTTTCCGGGACTAGCTAACACCGGGGAGCTGTTTTTT; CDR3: CASRLVRFPGLANTGELFF
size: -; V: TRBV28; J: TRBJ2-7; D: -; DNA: TGTGCCAGCAGTTTAGTGCGGCCCAGCTCCTACGAGCAGTACTTC; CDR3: CASSLVRPSSYEQYF
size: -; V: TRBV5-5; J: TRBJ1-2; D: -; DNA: TGTGCCAGCAGCTTGGCACCGCTAGACTATGGCTACACCTTC; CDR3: CASSLAPLDYGYTF
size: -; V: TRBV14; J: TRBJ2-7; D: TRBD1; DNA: TGTGCCAGCAGCCGACAGGGATTCTACGAGCAGTACTTC; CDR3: CASSRQGFYEQYF
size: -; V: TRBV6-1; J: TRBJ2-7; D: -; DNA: TGTGCCAGCAGTGAAGACTGGTACGAGCAGTACTTC; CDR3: CASSEDWYEQYF
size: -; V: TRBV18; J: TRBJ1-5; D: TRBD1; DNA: TGTGCCAGCTCACCAGGACAGGGAAGTCAGCCCCAGCATTTT; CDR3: CASSPGQGSQPQHF
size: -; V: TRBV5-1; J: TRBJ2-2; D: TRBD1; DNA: TGCGCCAGCAGCTTGGCCGACAGGGGGAACACCGGGGAGCTGTTTTTT; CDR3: CASSLADRGNTGELFF
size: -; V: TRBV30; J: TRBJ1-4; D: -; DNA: TGTGCCTGGAGTCTGACGGGCGCAACTAATGAAAAACTGTTTTTT; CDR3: CAWSLTGATNEKLFF
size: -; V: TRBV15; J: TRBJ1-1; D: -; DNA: TGTGCCACCAGCAGAGGGGGGCGCGGGACTGAAGCTTTCTTT; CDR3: CATSRGGRGTEAFF
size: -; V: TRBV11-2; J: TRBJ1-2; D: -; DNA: -; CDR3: CASSLTWGGFGAGTF
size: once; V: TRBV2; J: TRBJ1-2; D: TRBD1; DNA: TGTGCCAGCAGCACCCCGGGACAGGGGCTCCGGTCCGGGGGCTACACCTTC; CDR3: CASSTPGQGLRSGGYTF
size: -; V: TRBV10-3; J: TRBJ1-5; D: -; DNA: TGTGCCATCAGTGCCGTTGACAGAAATCAGCCCCAGCATTTT; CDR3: CAISAVDRNQPQHF
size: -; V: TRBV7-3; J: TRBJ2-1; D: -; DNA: TGTGCCAGCAGCTTAACTGGGGCAGACAATGAGCAGTTCTTC; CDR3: CASSLTGADNEQFF
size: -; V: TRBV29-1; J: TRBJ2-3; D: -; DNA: TGCAGCGTTGACTTTTGGGAGACAGATACGCAGTATTTT; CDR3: CSVDFWETDTQYF
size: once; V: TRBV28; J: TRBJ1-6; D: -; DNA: TGTGCCAGCAGTTTAAGGCTGCCGTATAATTCACCCCTCCACTTT; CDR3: CASSLRLPYNSPLHF
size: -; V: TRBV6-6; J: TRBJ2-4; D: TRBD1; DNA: TGTGCCAGCAGTCCGACAGGGTCCAAAAACATTCAGTACTTC; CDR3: CASSPTGSKNIQYF
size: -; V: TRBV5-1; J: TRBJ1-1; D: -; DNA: TGCGCCAGCAGCTTGGTCGCTGTATCCCTGATGAACACTGAAGCTTTCTTT; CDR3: CASSLVAVSLMNTEAFF
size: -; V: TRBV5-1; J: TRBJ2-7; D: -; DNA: TGCGCCAGCAGCCTTCAGGACAGTAAGGACGAGCAGTACTTC; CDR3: CASSLQDSKDEQYF
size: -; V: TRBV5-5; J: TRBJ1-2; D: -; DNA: TGTGCCAGCAGCTTGGGTACAACCTATGGCTACACCTTC; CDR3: CASSLGTTYGYTF